A selection of T cell receptor beta chains follows, all from one sample in a study of regulatory T cells in long-lasting Graves disease. MiXCR, run by TCRdb on the multiplex PCR reads, gives a single entry per CDR3 protein. Of about 620,000 distinct CDR3 sequences detected, about 16% appear once; the ten largest clones hold about 17%. The sample was also reused in another study, on T cells in Graves' hyperthyroidism and ophthalmopathy.

This material consisted of peripheral blood mononuclear cells (PBMCs), taken at new diagnosis, from a patient treated with antithyroid drugs. These receptors came from a woman in her thirties with Graves disease. Both conserved end residues are part of each CDR3. A D gene is named only where the DNA matches it firmly. Clone size appears in some rows only: once, few, many, or a class for an expanded clone.

V gene	clone size	J gene	D gene	CDR3 DNA	CDR3 protein
TRBV6-1	many	TRBJ2-5	NA	TGTGCCAGCAGTGAATTTAGGGTGGAGACCCAGTACTTC	CASSEFRVETQYF
TRBV28	many	TRBJ1-1	NA	TGTGCCAGCAGAGGGGGGGCTAACACTGAAGCTTTCTTT	CASRGGANTEAFF
TRBV6-9	many	TRBJ2-1	TRBD2	TGTGCCAGCAGTTACGTACTAGCGGTCAATGAGCAGTTCTTC	CASSYVLAVNEQFF
TRBV5-5	few	TRBJ1-1	NA	TGTGCCAGCACCCCCGGAGACGGCCCTTTTGAAGCTTTCTTT	CASTPGDGPFEAFF
TRBV20-1	many	TRBJ1-2	NA	TGCAGTGCTACCGAGGGCCGGGTAAACTATGGCTACACCTTC	CSATEGRVNYGYTF
TRBV28	many	TRBJ1-4	NA	TGTGCCAGCAGCTCCTCGGGTGGCGGGGATGAAAAACTGTTTTTT	CASSSSGGGDEKLFF
TRBV15	many	TRBJ1-2	NA	TGTGCCACGGGTAACAGGAGAGAAAACTATGGCTACACCTTC	CATGNRRENYGYTF
TRBV10-2	few	TRBJ1-5	NA	TGCGCCGGGGGGGATTTTGGCCAGCCCCAGCATTTT	CAGGDFGQPQHF
TRBV6-2/TRBV6-3	NA	TRBJ1-5	TRBD1	TGTGCCAGCAGTTACGGGACAGGGAGTCAGCCCCAGCATTTT	CASSYGTGSQPQHF
TRBV14	once	TRBJ1-6	TRBD1	TGTGCCAGCAGCGTACAGGGGGAGCCGAGTTCACCCCTCCACTTT	CASSVQGEPSSPLHF
TRBV20-1	few	TRBJ2-1	NA	TGCAGTGCTAGGGGTCCTCTCGAGGGTGAGCAGTTCTTC	CSARGPLEGEQFF
TRBV5-1	NA	TRBJ2-7	NA	TGCGCCAGCAGCTTGGTTAGGGGGGACTACGAGCAGTACTTC	CASSLVRGDYEQYF
TRBV3-1	many	TRBJ2-7	NA	TGTGCCAGCAGCCTGACAGATACGGTGCAGTACTTC	CASSLTDTVQYF
TRBV6-2/TRBV6-3	NA	TRBJ2-1	NA	TGTGCCAGCAGTTACGCCGATGAGCAGTTCTTC	CASSYADEQFF
TRBV20-1	NA	TRBJ2-7	NA	TGCAGTGCTAGGGGAGGGGGGCCCGAGCAGTACTTC	CSARGGGPEQYF
TRBV6-9	few	TRBJ2-7	NA	TGTGCCAGCAGTTACTCCGACGGTGTGCAGTACTTC	CASSYSDGVQYF